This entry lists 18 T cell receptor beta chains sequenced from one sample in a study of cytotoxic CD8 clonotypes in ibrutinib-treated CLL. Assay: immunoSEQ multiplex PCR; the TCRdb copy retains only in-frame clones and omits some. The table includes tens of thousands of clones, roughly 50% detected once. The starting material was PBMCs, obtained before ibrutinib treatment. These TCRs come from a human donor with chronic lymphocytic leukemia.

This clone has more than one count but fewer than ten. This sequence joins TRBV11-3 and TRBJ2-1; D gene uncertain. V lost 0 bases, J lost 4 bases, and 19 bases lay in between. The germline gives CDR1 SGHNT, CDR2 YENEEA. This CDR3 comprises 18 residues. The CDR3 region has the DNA TGTGCCAGCAGCTTAGACCTTGACTCACGACTGTATTACAATGAGCAGTTCTTC. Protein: CASSLDLDSRLYYNEQFF.

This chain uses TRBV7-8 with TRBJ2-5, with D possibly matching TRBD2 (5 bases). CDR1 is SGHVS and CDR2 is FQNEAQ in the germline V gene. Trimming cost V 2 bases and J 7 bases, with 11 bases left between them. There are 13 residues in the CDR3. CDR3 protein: CASSLLDRGTQYF. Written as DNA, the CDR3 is TGTGCCAGCAGCTTATTAGATCGGGGGACCCAGTACTTC.

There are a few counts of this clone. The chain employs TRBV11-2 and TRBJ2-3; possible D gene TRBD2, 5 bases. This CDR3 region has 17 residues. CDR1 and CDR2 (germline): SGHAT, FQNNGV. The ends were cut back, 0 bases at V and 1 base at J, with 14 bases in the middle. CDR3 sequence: CASSLEPRGFRTDTQYF. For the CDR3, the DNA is TGTGCCAGCAGCTTAGAGCCCCGCGGGTTTCGCACAGATACGCAGTATTTT.

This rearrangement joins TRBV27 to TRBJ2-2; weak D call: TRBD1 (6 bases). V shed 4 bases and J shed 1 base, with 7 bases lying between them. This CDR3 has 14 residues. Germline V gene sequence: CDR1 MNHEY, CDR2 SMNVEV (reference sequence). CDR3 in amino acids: CASSSRGNTGELFF. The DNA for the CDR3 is TGTGCCAGCAGTTCCAGGGGGAACACCGGGGAGCTGTTTTTT.

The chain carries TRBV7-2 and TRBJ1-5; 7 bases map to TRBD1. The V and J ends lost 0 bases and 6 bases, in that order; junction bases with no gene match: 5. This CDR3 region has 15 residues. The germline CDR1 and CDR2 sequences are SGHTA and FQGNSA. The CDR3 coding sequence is TGTGCCAGCAGCTTAGCCGCAGGGGGAGGTCAGCCCCAGCATTTT. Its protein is CASSLAAGGGQPQHF.

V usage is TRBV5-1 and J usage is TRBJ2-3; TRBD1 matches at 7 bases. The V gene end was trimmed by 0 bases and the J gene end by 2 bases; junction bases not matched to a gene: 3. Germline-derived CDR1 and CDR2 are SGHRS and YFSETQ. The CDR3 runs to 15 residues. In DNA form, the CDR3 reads TGCGCCAGCAGCTTGGAGGACAGGCCCACAGATACGCAGTATTTT. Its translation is CASSLEDRPTDTQYF.

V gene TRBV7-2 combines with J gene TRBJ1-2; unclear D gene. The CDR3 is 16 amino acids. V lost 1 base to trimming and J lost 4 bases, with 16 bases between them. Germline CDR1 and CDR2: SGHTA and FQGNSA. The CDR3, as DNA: TGTGCCAGCAGCTTAGAGGATGGCCTGCTTGGCTATGGCTACACCTTC. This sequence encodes CASSLEDGLLGYGYTF. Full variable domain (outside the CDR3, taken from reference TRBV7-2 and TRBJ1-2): GAGVSQSPSNKVTEKGKDVELRCDPISGHTALYWYRQSLGQGLEFLIYFQGNSAPDKSGLPSDRFSAERTGGSVSTLTIQRTQQEDSAVYLCASSLEDGLLGYGYTFGSGTRLTVV.

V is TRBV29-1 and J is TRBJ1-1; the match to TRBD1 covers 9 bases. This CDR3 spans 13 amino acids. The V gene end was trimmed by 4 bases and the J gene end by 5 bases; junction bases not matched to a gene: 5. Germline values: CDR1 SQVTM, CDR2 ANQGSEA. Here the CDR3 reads CSVGDRVGTEAFF. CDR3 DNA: TGCAGCGTTGGGGACAGGGTGGGGACTGAAGCTTTCTTT. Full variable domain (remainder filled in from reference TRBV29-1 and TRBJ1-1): SAVISQKPSRDICQRGTSLTIQCQVDSQVTMMFWYRQQPGQSLTLIATANQGSEATYESGFVIDKFPISRPNLTFSTLTVSNMSPEDSSIYLCSVGDRVGTEAFFGQGTRLTVV.

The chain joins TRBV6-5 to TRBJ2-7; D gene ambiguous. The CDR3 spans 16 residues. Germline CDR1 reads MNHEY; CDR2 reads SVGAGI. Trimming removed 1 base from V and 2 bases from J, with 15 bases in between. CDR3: CASSYLATVYPYEQYF. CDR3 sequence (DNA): TGTGCCAGCAGTTACTTAGCAACGGTGTACCCCTACGAGCAGTACTTC.

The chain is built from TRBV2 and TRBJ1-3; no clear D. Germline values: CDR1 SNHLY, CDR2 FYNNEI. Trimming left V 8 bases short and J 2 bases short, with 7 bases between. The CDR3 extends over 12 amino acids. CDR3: CASYGAGNTIYF. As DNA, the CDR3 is TGTGCCAGCTACGGGGCTGGAAACACCATATATTTT.

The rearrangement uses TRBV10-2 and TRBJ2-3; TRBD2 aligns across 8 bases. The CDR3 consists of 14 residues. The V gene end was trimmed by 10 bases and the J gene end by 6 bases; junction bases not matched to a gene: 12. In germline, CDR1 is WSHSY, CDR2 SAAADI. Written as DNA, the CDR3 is TGCGCCACCTTGACTAGCGAAGGTTCCGATACGCAGTATTTT. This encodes CATLTSEGSDTQYF.

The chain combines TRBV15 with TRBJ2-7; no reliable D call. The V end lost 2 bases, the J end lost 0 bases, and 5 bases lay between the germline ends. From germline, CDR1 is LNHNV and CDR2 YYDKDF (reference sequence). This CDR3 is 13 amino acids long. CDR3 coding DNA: TGTGCCACCAGCAGAAGTCTCTCCTACGAGCAGTACTTC. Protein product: CATSRSLSYEQYF.

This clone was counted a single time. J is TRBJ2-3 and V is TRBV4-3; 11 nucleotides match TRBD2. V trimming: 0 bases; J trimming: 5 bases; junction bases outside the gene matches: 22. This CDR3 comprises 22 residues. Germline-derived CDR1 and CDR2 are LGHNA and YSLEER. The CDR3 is CASSQDLEGTGKVAGGLDTQYF. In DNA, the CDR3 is TGCGCCAGCAGCCAAGATCTGGAAGGGACAGGGAAGGTAGCGGGAGGGTTAGATACGCAGTATTTT.

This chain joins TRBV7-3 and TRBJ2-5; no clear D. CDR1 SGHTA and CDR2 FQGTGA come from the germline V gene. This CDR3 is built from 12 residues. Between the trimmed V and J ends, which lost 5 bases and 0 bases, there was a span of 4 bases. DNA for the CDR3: TGTGCCAGCAGCGGATACCAAGAGACCCAGTACTTC. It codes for CASSGYQETQYF.

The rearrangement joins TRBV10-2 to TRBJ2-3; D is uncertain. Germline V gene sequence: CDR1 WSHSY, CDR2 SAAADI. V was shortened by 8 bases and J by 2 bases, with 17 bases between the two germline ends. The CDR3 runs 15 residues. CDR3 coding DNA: TGCGCCAGCGCCTCCCCCGGAACCAACACAGATACGCAGTATTTT. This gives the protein CASASPGTNTDTQYF.

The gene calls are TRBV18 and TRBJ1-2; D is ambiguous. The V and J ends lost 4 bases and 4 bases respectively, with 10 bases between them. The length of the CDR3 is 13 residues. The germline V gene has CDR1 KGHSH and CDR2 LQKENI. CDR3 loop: CASSRHEIYGYTF. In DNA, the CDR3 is TGTGCCAGCTCACGACATGAGATCTATGGCTACACCTTC.

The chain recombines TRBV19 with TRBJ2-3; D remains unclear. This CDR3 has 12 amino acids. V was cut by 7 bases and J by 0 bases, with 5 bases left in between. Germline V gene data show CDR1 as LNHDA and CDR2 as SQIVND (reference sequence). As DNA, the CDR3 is TGTGCCAGTATGACCAGCACAGATACGCAGTATTTT. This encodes CASMTSTDTQYF.

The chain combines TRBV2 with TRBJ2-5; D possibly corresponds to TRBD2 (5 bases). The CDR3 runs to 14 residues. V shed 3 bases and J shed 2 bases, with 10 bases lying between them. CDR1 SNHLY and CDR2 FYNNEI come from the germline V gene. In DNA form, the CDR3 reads TGTGCCAGCAGTGAGAGGGTGTTACAAGAGACCCAGTACTTC. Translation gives CASSERVLQETQYF.